These 23 T cell receptor beta chains originate from one sample sequenced in a study of identifying expanded T cells in peripheral blood. Sequencing was performed with immunoSEQ multiplex PCR; in TCRdb, only in-frame clones are kept and a portion is missing. Among about 89,000 clones listed, roughly 88% were seen once. What was sequenced was blood. These receptors all stem from a person between 18 and 75 years old in good health.

The chain uses TRBV6-5 and TRBJ2-5; D unclear. This CDR3 contains 13 residues. The germline V gene encodes CDR1 MNHEY and CDR2 SVGAGI. V lost 5 bases and J 0 bases, leaving 7 bases between the germline ends. The CDR3 DNA sequence: TGTGCCAGCAGTCCCGACTACCAAGAGACCCAGTACTTC. As protein: CASSPDYQETQYF.

The rearrangement uses TRBV9 and TRBJ2-7; weak D call: TRBD2 (7 bases). Germline V CDR1 and CDR2: SGDLS, YYNGEE. The CDR3 has 15 residues. Trimming left V 4 bases short and J 5 bases short, with 19 bases between. DNA for the CDR3: TGTGCCAGCAGCCCTGGGGGGGGCGGGAGCAACGAGCAGTACTTC. As protein: CASSPGGGGSNEQYF.

The chain is built from TRBV5-1 and TRBJ1-1; no definite D call. Germline-derived CDR1 and CDR2 are SGHRS and YFSETQ. The ends were cut back, 0 bases at V and 0 bases at J, with 3 bases in the middle. The CDR3 extends over 13 amino acids. The CDR3 region is CASSLDLNTEAFF. The CDR3 DNA follows: TGCGCCAGCAGCTTGGACTTGAACACTGAAGCTTTCTTT.

This clone was counted a single time. The J gene is TRBJ2-4, the V gene TRBV5-1; D is tentatively TRBD1 or TRBD2 (5 bases each). CDR1 SGHRS and CDR2 YFSETQ come from the germline V gene. V lost 0 bases to trimming and J lost 6 bases, with 16 bases between them. The CDR3 extends over 16 amino acids. The chain's CDR3 is CASSLAGSIGGNIQYF. Written as DNA, the CDR3 is TGCGCCAGCAGCTTGGCAGGGAGCATAGGTGGAAACATTCAGTACTTC.

The V call is TRBV5-5, the J call TRBJ2-5; no reliable D call. Germline V gene sequence: CDR1 SGHKS, CDR2 YYEKEE (reference sequence). V was trimmed by 2 bases and J by 2 bases, leaving 7 bases between them. The CDR3 is 13 residues long. The CDR3 DNA sequence: TGTGCCAGCAGCTTCAGATTACAAGAGACCCAGTACTTC. Translating gives CASSFRLQETQYF.

V and J are TRBV18 and TRBJ2-5; D uncertain. CDR3 length: 12 amino acids. V was shortened by 3 bases and J by 3 bases, with 5 bases between the two germline ends. Germline V gene sequence: CDR1 KGHSH, CDR2 LQKENI. This chain's CDR3 is CASSPLKETQYF. CDR3 bases: TGTGCCAGCTCACCCCTGAAAGAGACCCAGTACTTC.

The chain has TRBV5-8 and TRBJ2-7; 7 bases are shared with TRBD1. This CDR3 spans 13 amino acids. After removal of 4 bases from V and 1 base from J, the junction contained 2 bases not matched to a gene. The V gene's germline CDR1 is SGHTS and CDR2 YDEGEE. The CDR3, as DNA: TGTGCCAGCAGCACAGGGGCTTCCTACGAGCAGTACTTC. Protein product: CASSTGASYEQYF.

The chain recombines TRBV7-2 with TRBJ2-3; D unclear. CDR1 and CDR2 (germline): SGHTA, FQGNSA. The V end lost 0 bases, the J end lost 11 bases, and 15 bases lay between the germline ends. The CDR3 covers 14 residues. The CDR3 reads CASSLAGSHRWQYF. CDR3 nucleotide sequence: TGTGCCAGCAGCTTAGCAGGGTCTCATCGTTGGCAGTATTTT.

The chain uses TRBV30 and TRBJ1-2, with D possibly being TRBD1 (6 bases). Trimming left V 8 bases short and J 5 bases short, with 27 bases between. Germline V gene sequence: CDR1 GTSNPN, CDR2 SVGIG (reference sequence). This CDR3 spans 16 amino acids. The CDR3 DNA sequence: TGTGCCGGCGCCCCTGGGCAGGGGTCAGGCGAATATGGCTACACCTTC. This sequence encodes CAGAPGQGSGEYGYTF.

The V gene is TRBV10-3, the J gene TRBJ2-1; 8 nucleotides line up with TRBD2. CDR3 length: 13 amino acids. Germline trimming cut 10 bases from V and 4 bases from J; bases unmatched to any gene: 6. Germline loops: CDR1 ENHRY, CDR2 SYGVKD. For the CDR3, the DNA is TGTGCCACCGGGGAGCGGGAGTACAATGAGCAGTTCTTC. It codes for CATGEREYNEQFF.

The rearrangement links TRBV11-2 to TRBJ2-5; tentative D call: TRBD2 (6 bases). The germline V gene encodes CDR1 SGHAT and CDR2 FQNNGV. V lost 3 bases and J 4 bases, leaving 9 bases between the germline ends. The CDR3 spans 13 residues. CDR3 residues: CASSLEGLETQYF. CDR3 bases: TGTGCCAGCAGCTTGGAGGGGTTAGAGACCCAGTACTTC.

The J gene is TRBJ1-1, the V gene TRBV30; perhaps TRBD1 as D (6 bases). Per the germline V gene, CDR1 is GTSNPN and CDR2 is SVGIG (reference sequence). The germline V and J ends were trimmed by 2 bases and 4 bases, with 8 bases remaining between them. The CDR3 spans 12 residues. The CDR3 region is CAWSPGATEAFF. CDR3 bases: TGTGCCTGGAGTCCAGGGGCCACTGAAGCTTTCTTT.

CDR3 in amino acids: CASSLDGQDYNSPLHF. CDR3 nucleotides: TGCGCCAGCAGCTTGGACGGACAGGACTATAATTCACCCCTCCACTTT. The rearrangement links TRBV5-1 to TRBJ1-6, with 7 bases fitting TRBD1. The CDR3 spans 16 residues. The J segment lost 3 bases and the V segment lost 0 bases, leaving 3 bases of the junction unmatched. Germline CDR1 and CDR2: SGHRS and YFSETQ.

The rearrangement links TRBV6-4 to TRBJ2-5, with 9 bases aligning to TRBD2. With 6 bases clipped from V and 2 bases from J, the junction kept 7 bases outside the gene matches. Germline V gives CDR1 MRHNA, CDR2 SNTAGT. The CDR3 has 15 amino acids. Here the CDR3 DNA reads TGTGCCAGCAGCGAGACTAGCGGAGCTCAAGAGACCCAGTACTTC. Protein product: CASSETSGAQETQYF.

This clone was detected only a few times. V is TRBV5-3 and J is TRBJ2-7; 10 bases are shared with TRBD2. TRBV5-3 is known as an ORF, though its function is uncertain. The CDR3 totals 14 residues. V gave up 4 bases and J gave up 6 bases; unmatched junction bases: 7. In DNA, the CDR3 is TGTGCCAGAAGCCCTGGGACTAGCGTTAGCGAGCAGTACTTC. Translation: CARSPGTSVSEQYF.

This rearrangement joins TRBV5-4 to TRBJ2-3, with D unresolved. CDR3 length: 17 residues. V gave up 0 bases and J gave up 2 bases, with 16 bases separating them. Per the germline V gene, CDR1 is SGHNT and CDR2 is YYREEE (reference sequence). CDR3: CASSLAGPLNPTDTQYF. DNA of the CDR3: TGTGCCAGCAGCTTGGCAGGCCCCCTTAATCCCACAGATACGCAGTATTTT.

The V and J genes are TRBV7-2 and TRBJ2-3; D tentatively reads TRBD1 or TRBD2 (5 bases each). Trimming removed 3 bases from V and 2 bases from J, with 9 bases in between. The CDR3 spans 14 residues. The germline V gene has CDR1 SGHTA and CDR2 FQGNSA. The CDR3 coding sequence is TGTGCCAGCAGCTTCGGGGCCTCCACAGATACGCAGTATTTT. Protein product: CASSFGASTDTQYF.

This chain links TRBV5-1 with TRBJ1-4; TRBD1 agrees at 9 bases. The CDR3 is 16 residues long. Germline V gene data show CDR1 as SGHRS and CDR2 as YFSETQ. V shed 4 bases, J shed 6 bases, and the junction held 10 bases outside the gene matches. The DNA for the CDR3 is TGCGCCAGCAGCAGGGGACCGGGACAGGGTGATGAAAAACTGTTTTTT. This encodes CASSRGPGQGDEKLFF.

This clone was counted between two and nine times. The chain has TRBV30 and TRBJ1-6; tentatively, D is TRBD1 (6 bases). With 0 bases removed from V and 8 bases from J, the gap between germline ends came to 8 bases. The CDR3 has 13 residues. CDR1 and CDR2 from the germline V gene are GTSNPN and SVGIG (reference sequence). The CDR3 region has the DNA TGTGCCTGGAGTGTACAGGGATATTCACCCCTCCACTTT. Translating gives CAWSVQGYSPLHF.

This sequence joins TRBV2 and TRBJ2-7; TRBD2 matches 8 bases. The germline V gene encodes CDR1 SNHLY and CDR2 FYNNEI. The CDR3 is 15 amino acids. V trimming: 4 bases; J trimming: 3 bases; junction bases outside the gene matches: 8. CDR3 coding DNA: TGTGCCAGCAGTGGGACTAGCCAAACAGACTACGAGCAGTACTTC. Amino acid sequence: CASSGTSQTDYEQYF.

The genes are TRBV6-4 and TRBJ2-1; 7 bases agree with TRBD2. The CDR3 is 15 amino acids. V was pared by 7 bases and J by 0 bases, with 6 bases of the junction left unmatched. In germline, CDR1 is MRHNA, CDR2 SNTAGT. This chain's CDR3 is CASTISGLSYNEQFF. The CDR3 DNA reads TGTGCCAGCACCATTAGCGGGCTCTCCTACAATGAGCAGTTCTTC.

This clone came up once. The CDR3 protein is CASSLSGISSGNTIYF. The CDR3 DNA follows: TGCGCCAGCAGCTTGAGTGGTATTAGCTCTGGAAACACCATATATTTT. The chain recombines TRBV5-1 with TRBJ1-3; D gene ambiguous. Trimming cost V 1 base and J 0 bases, with 11 bases left between them. Germline assignment: CDR1 SGHRS and CDR2 YFSETQ. The CDR3 runs 16 residues.

The chain recombines TRBV30 with TRBJ1-2; TRBD1 agrees at 7 bases. CDR3 length: 12 amino acids. CDR1 and CDR2 from the germline V gene are GTSNPN and SVGIG (reference sequence). Germline trimming cut 2 bases from V and 7 bases from J; bases unmatched to any gene: 4. The CDR3, as DNA: TGTGCCTGGAGTACGGGACAGCCTGGCTACACCTTC. Encoded protein: CAWSTGQPGYTF.